A selection of T cell receptor beta chains follows, all from one sample in a study of OX40 agonist ivuxolimab in advanced cancers. The data were produced by immunoSEQ multiplex PCR, yet TCRdb's version contains in-frame clones alone and is incomplete. The data contain roughly 59,000 clones, around 90% of them singletons. The sample consisted of CD4+ or CD8+ T cells sorted from blood, taken in a trial of the OX40 agonist ivuxolimab. These receptors came from an adult with an advanced solid tumor such as melanoma, head and neck, liver or kidney cancer. Both conserved end residues are part of each CDR3. The D gene is left open where the match is weak. Clone size is shown for a subset of rows, as once, few, many or a class of expanded clone.

NA,TRBV7-8,TRBJ1-4,NA,TGTGCCAGCAGCTTTACCACAGGGCTAGGGAATGAAAAACTGTTTTTT,CASSFTTGLGNEKLFF
TRBD2,TRBV7-2,TRBJ2-3,once,TGTGCCAGCAGCTTGGTAGCGGGAGGGCGGGGCACAGATACGCAGTATTTT,CASSLVAGGRGTDTQYF
NA,TRBV19,TRBJ2-7,NA,TGTGCCAGTAAGGCTAGCGCTACCTACGAGCAGTACTTC,CASKASATYEQYF
TRBD1,TRBV4-1,TRBJ2-5,few,TGCGCCAGCAGCCATCCGGACAGGCAAGAGACCCAGTACTTC,CASSHPDRQETQYF
TRBD1,TRBV7-9,TRBJ2-5,NA,TGTGCCAGCAGCCCTAGGGGACCACAGGGGTTCGAGACCCAGTACTTC,CASSPRGPQGFETQYF
TRBD1,TRBV19,TRBJ2-7,NA,TGTGCCAGTAGTGCAGACAGGGGTTTCTACGAGCAGTACTTC,CASSADRGFYEQYF
NA,TRBV7-6,TRBJ1-3,NA,TGTGCCAGCAGCTTAACAGGGTTCTCTGGAAACACCATATATTTT,CASSLTGFSGNTIYF
TRBD1,TRBV29-1,TRBJ2-5,NA,TGCAGCTCCGACATCAGGGGGCGGGAGACCCAGTACTTC,CSSDIRGRETQYF
NA,TRBV28,TRBJ1-1,NA,TGTGCCAGCATTCGGCCGCAGTACACTGAAGCTTTCTTT,CASIRPQYTEAFF
NA,TRBV4-1,TRBJ2-2,NA,TGCGCCAGCGGTGAGACTCTTGTCACCGGGGAGCTGTTTTTT,CASGETLVTGELFF
TRBD1,TRBV7-2,TRBJ2-1,NA,TGTGCCAGCAGCTTAGGGGGGACAGGACAATACAATGAGCAGTTCTTC,CASSLGGTGQYNEQFF
TRBD2,TRBV5-4,TRBJ2-7,NA,TGTGCCAGCAGCTTGGGACTAGCGTCCGAGCAGTACTTC,CASSLGLASEQYF
NA,TRBV7-6,TRBJ2-2,NA,TGTGCCAGCAGCTATGCCTCACAGGGAGGCGCCGGGGAGCTGTTTTTT,CASSYASQGGAGELFF
NA,TRBV10-1,TRBJ1-5,few,TGTGCCAGCAGGGACAATCAGCCCCAGCATTTT,CASRDNQPQHF
NA,TRBV30,TRBJ2-1,NA,TGTGCCTGGAGTGTACGGGATGAGCAGTTCTTC,CAWSVRDEQFF
NA,TRBV5-6,TRBJ1-4,NA,TGTGCCAGCAGCTTGGCGGGGGCAACTAATGAAAAACTGTTTTTT,CASSLAGATNEKLFF
TRBD2,TRBV7-6,TRBJ2-1,once,TGTGCCAGCAGCCCTATAGCGGGGGGCGACAATGAGCAGTTCTTC,CASSPIAGGDNEQFF
TRBD1,TRBV19,TRBJ2-1,NA,TGTGCCAGTAAGAGGACAGGGCGAGTCGAAGTGGATGAGCAGTTCTTC,CASKRTGRVEVDEQFF
NA,TRBV21-1,TRBJ2-5,NA,TGTGCCAGCAGCAAAGGGGGGGCCAGCGAGGAGACCCAGTACTTC,CASSKGGASEETQYF
NA,TRBV19,TRBJ1-1,NA,TGTGCCAGTAGTATTCTTGGCGGCAGATCGAACACTGAAGCTTTCTTT,CASSILGGRSNTEAFF
NA,TRBV28,TRBJ1-1,NA,TGTGCCAGCAGTGCTCCGACAGTTATGAACACTGAAGCTTTCTTT,CASSAPTVMNTEAFF
NA,TRBV5-1,TRBJ1-1,NA,TGCGCCAGCAGCCCTAGTCCAGGGGAAAACACTGAAGCTTTCTTT,CASSPSPGENTEAFF